The rows below give T cell receptor beta chains drawn from one sample of a study of cytomegalovirus exposure and HLA in healthy donors. The protocol was immunoSEQ multiplex PCR, while the TCRdb copy is restricted to in-frame clones and leaves out a portion. The data show 150,000 or so clones, more than 65% seen once. Sequencing was done on a sample of PBMCs. These receptor sequences come from a young man in good health and CMV-seronegative. Each CDR3 is given with its conserved first and last residue. Fields, in order: J gene, D gene, clone size, V gene, CDR3 protein, CDR3 DNA. The D gene is left open where the match is weak. Clone sizes are given selectively: once, few, many, or a class where the clone is expanded.

>TRBJ1-5|TRBD1|few|TRBV6-5
CASSYDRGDQPQHF
TGTGCCAGCAGTTACGACAGGGGAGATCAGCCCCAGCATTTT
>TRBJ2-5|TRBD1|.|TRBV28
CASSSLRGTKTQYF
TGTGCCAGCAGTTCGCTCAGGGGGACGAAGACCCAGTACTTC
>TRBJ2-1|.|few|TRBV4-3
CASSQATWGIYNEQFF
TGCGCCAGCAGCCAAGCCACTTGGGGCATCTACAATGAGCAGTTCTTC
>TRBJ2-7|TRBD1|.|TRBV6-5
CASSYLDRVGSYEQYF
TGTGCCAGCAGTTATTTGGACAGGGTGGGGTCCTACGAGCAGTACTTC
>TRBJ2-7|TRBD1|.|TRBV7-2
CASSITGELSYGQYF
TGTGCCAGCAGCATAACAGGGGAACTATCCTACGGGCAGTACTTC
>TRBJ2-7|TRBD1|.|TRBV7-2
CASSRDRGEQYF
TGTGCCAGCAGCCGTGACAGGGGCGAGCAGTACTTC
>TRBJ1-5|.|.|TRBV6-5
CASSYDQGSNQPQHF
TGTGCCAGCAGTTACGACCAGGGGAGCAATCAGCCCCAGCATTTT
>TRBJ2-5|.|.|TRBV27
CASSLPGETQYF
TGTGCCAGCAGTTTACCCGGAGAGACCCAGTACTTC
>TRBJ1-5|.|.|TRBV15
CATSRGSRVSQPQHF
TGTGCCACCAGCAGAGGGTCGCGGGTTTCTCAGCCCCAGCATTTT
>TRBJ2-6|.|few|TRBV4-3
CASSQTFSGANVLTF
TGCGCCAGCAGCCAAACTTTCTCTGGGGCCAACGTCCTGACTTTC
>TRBJ2-3|TRBD1|.|TRBV5-1
CASTPTPGQGSDTQYF
TGCGCCAGCACACCCACTCCGGGACAGGGGTCAGATACGCAGTATTTT
>TRBJ2-1|TRBD2|.|TRBV29-1
CSVEGETSGPSSYNEQFF
TGCAGCGTTGAGGGAGAGACTAGCGGACCTAGCTCCTACAATGAGCAGTTCTTC
>TRBJ1-6|.|.|TRBV2
CASSESSRGNSPLHF
TGTGCCAGCAGTGAAAGCTCTAGGGGTAATTCACCCCTCCACTTT
>TRBJ2-2|.|.|TRBV5-6
CASSLGGPGELFF
TGTGCCAGCAGCTTGGGGGGCCCCGGGGAGCTGTTTTTT
>TRBJ2-7|TRBD1|.|TRBV5-8
CASSHTGQLYEQYF
TGTGCCAGCAGCCATACGGGACAGCTCTACGAGCAGTACTTC
>TRBJ2-7|TRBD1|.|TRBV27
CASSLSPGQGFYEQYF
TGTGCCAGCAGTTTATCCCCAGGACAGGGGTTCTACGAGCAGTACTTC
>TRBJ2-3|.|.|TRBV2
CASSDLVGAGTDTQYF
TGTGCCAGCAGTGATCTTGTGGGAGCCGGCACAGATACGCAGTATTTT
>TRBJ1-5|.|few|TRBV4-3
CASSQDGSQPQHF
TGCGCCAGCAGCCAAGACGGGTCGCAGCCCCAGCATTTT
>TRBJ2-3|.|once|TRBV30
CAWSERDTQYF
TGTGCCTGGAGTGAGCGTGATACGCAGTATTTT
>TRBJ2-7|TRBD1|.|TRBV10-3
CAIIGSRTGGAYEQYF
TGTGCCATCATTGGTTCCAGGACAGGGGGGGCTTACGAGCAGTACTTC
>TRBJ2-1|.|.|TRBV7-2
CASSLEAGGYNEQFF
TGTGCCAGCAGCTTAGAGGCAGGGGGGTACAATGAGCAGTTCTTC
>TRBJ2-7|TRBD2|.|TRBV15
CATRAGGVYEQYF
TGTGCCACCAGGGCGGGGGGGGTGTACGAGCAGTACTTC
>TRBJ1-5|.|.|TRBV28
CASSFETQDQPQHF
TGTGCCAGCAGTTTCGAGACCCAGGATCAGCCCCAGCATTTT
>TRBJ2-7|TRBD1|.|TRBV5-1
CASSLATGGGYEQYF
TGCGCCAGCAGCTTGGCGACAGGGGGCGGGTACGAGCAGTACTTC
>TRBJ1-1|TRBD1|once|TRBV10-2
CASSENRGTGGNTEAFF
TGCGCCAGCAGTGAGAATAGGGGGACAGGGGGAAACACTGAAGCTTTCTTT
>TRBJ1-1|TRBD1|.|TRBV5-1
CASSLTPGQGQTEAFF
TGCGCCAGCAGCTTGACCCCCGGACAGGGGCAGACTGAAGCTTTCTTT
>TRBJ2-3|.|.|TRBV28
CASSLRDRGRWREGGSTDTQYF
TGTGCCAGCAGTTTACGCGACAGGGGGCGGTGGCGGGAGGGGGGGAGCACAGATACGCAGTATTTT
>TRBJ2-7|.|once|TRBV11-2
CASSLALASEQYF
TGTGCCAGCAGCCTCGCGCTAGCATCCGAGCAGTACTTC
>TRBJ2-7|.|once|TRBV27
CASGGTVSSYEQYF
TGTGCCAGCGGGGGGACAGTAAGCTCCTACGAGCAGTACTTC
>TRBJ1-3|.|.|TRBV6-1
CASRQSSGNTIYF
TGTGCCAGCAGACAGAGCTCTGGAAACACCATATATTTT
>TRBJ1-2|.|.|TRBV5-1
CASSSGDHYGYTF
TGCGCCAGCAGCTCAGGGGACCACTATGGCTACACCTTC
>TRBJ1-1|TRBD1|.|TRBV5-1
CASSSGTGFFGTEAFF
TGCGCCAGCAGTTCCGGGACAGGGTTTTTTGGCACTGAAGCTTTCTTT
>TRBJ1-2|.|.|TRBV9
CASSVGTVYGYTF
TGTGCCAGCAGCGTAGGGACAGTCTATGGCTACACCTTC
>TRBJ2-7|TRBD1|.|TRBV30
CAWTRDRGLGEQYF
TGTGCCTGGACCCGGGACAGAGGGTTGGGAGAGCAGTACTTC
>TRBJ1-5|.|once|TRBV5-6
CASSLGRVTNQPQHF
TGTGCCAGCAGCTTGGGCAGGGTGACCAATCAGCCCCAGCATTTT
>TRBJ1-4|.|.|TRBV25-1
CASSDGARVDEKLFF
TGTGCCAGCAGTGATGGGGCCAGGGTTGATGAAAAACTGTTTTTT
>TRBJ2-7|.|.|TRBV20-1
CSASLAYEQYF
TGCAGTGCTAGTCTAGCTTACGAGCAGTACTTC
>TRBJ2-1|TRBD2|.|TRBV5-6
CASSWRGDNEQFF
TGTGCCAGCAGCTGGCGGGGGGACAATGAGCAGTTCTTC
>TRBJ2-7|TRBD2|.|TRBV6-5
CASSYSIAQRGYEQYF
TGTGCCAGCAGTTACTCGATAGCCCAGCGGGGTTACGAGCAGTACTTC
>TRBJ1-2|.|few|TRBV30
CAWSVTGNNYGYTF
TGTGCCTGGAGTGTTACGGGAAATAACTATGGCTACACCTTC
>TRBJ1-5|.|.|TRBV6-6
CASRTAQTGDQPQHF
TGTGCCAGCAGAACCGCACAGACAGGCGATCAGCCCCAGCATTTT
>TRBJ1-5|.|.|TRBV27
CASSLSRDTNQPQHF
TGTGCCAGCAGTTTGAGCCGGGACACCAATCAGCCCCAGCATTTT
>TRBJ2-2|.|.|TRBV4-2
CASSQDPTSWRAGELFF
TGTGCCAGCAGCCAAGACCCTACTAGCTGGAGGGCCGGGGAGCTGTTTTTT